These T cell receptor beta chains were read from a single sample in a study of metastatic and nonmetastatic thyroid tumors. TCRdb re-clonotyped the PCR reads via MiXCR. The data show 20,000 or so clones, approximately 26% seen once. Material for sequencing was blood. These receptors all come from a female donor with papillary thyroid cancer or a benign thyroid nodule (not recorded which). Some clones in this sample may be carry-over from other donors' samples. The CDR3 runs from the conserved cysteine through the conserved F or W. The D gene is left open where the match is weak. Clone size is given for some rows only: seen once, a few or many times, or a class if the clone is expanded.

TRBJ2-3,TRBV2,-,many,CASRQQGTDTQYF,TGTGCCAGCAGGCAGCAAGGCACAGATACGCAGTATTTT
TRBJ2-7,TRBV6-1,-,-,CASSPWGASTYEQYF,TGTGCCAGCAGTCCCTGGGGGGCCAGTACCTACGAGCAGTACTTC
TRBJ2-3,TRBV11-1,-,-,CASSPQRLGQGTDTQYF,TGTGCCAGCAGCCCTCAGCGACTGGGCCAAGGCACAGATACGCAGTATTTT
TRBJ2-7,TRBV6-1,-,few,CASKMGRTTYEQYF,TGTGCCAGCAAAATGGGCAGAACGACCTACGAGCAGTACTTC
TRBJ2-7,TRBV18,TRBD2,many,CASSPGAGGAYEQYF,TGTGCCAGCTCACCAGGGGCGGGAGGGGCCTACGAGCAGTACTTC
TRBJ1-3,TRBV20-1,-,medium-sized,CSAKTDSSGNTIYF,TGCAGTGCTAAAACCGACAGTTCTGGAAACACCATATATTTT
TRBJ1-5,TRBV30,-,-,CAWSGGTGTANQPQHF,TGTGCCTGGAGTGGGGGGACCGGGACGGCAAATCAGCCCCAGCATTTT
TRBJ2-7,TRBV28,-,-,CASSPQDGYEQYF,TGTGCCAGCAGCCCCCAGGACGGGTACGAGCAGTACTTC
TRBJ2-3,TRBV6-2/TRBV6-3,TRBD1,few,CASRRQGSTDTQYF,TGTGCCAGCAGACGACAGGGCTCCACAGATACGCAGTATTTT
TRBJ2-6,TRBV7-3,TRBD2,-,CASSPQLAGSSGANVLTF,TGTGCCAGCAGCCCGCAACTAGCGGGTAGCTCTGGGGCCAACGTCCTGACTTTC
TRBJ1-1,TRBV3-1,-,once,CASSHEGHTEAFF,TGTGCCAGCAGCCACGAGGGGCACACTGAAGCTTTCTTT
TRBJ1-5,TRBV18,-,-,CASSSGRNQPQHF,TGTGCCAGCTCAAGCGGGCGTAACCAGCCCCAGCATTTT
TRBJ2-3,TRBV20-1,-,many,CSAMGQRGRDTQYF,TGCAGTGCTATGGGCCAAAGAGGGCGGGATACGCAGTATTTT
TRBJ1-6,TRBV12-3/TRBV12-4,-,medium-sized,CASSRAGGNSPLHF,TGTGCCAGCAGCCGGGCAGGAGGAAATTCACCCCTCCACTTT
TRBJ2-1,TRBV4-2,-,many,CASSQVHRELVASRNEQFF,TGTGCCAGCAGCCAAGTACACAGAGAACTAGTCGCAAGTAGGAATGAGCAGTTCTTC
TRBJ2-1,TRBV27,-,medium-sized,CASSFSESSYNEQFF,TGTGCCAGCAGTTTTTCGGAGAGCTCCTACAATGAGCAGTTCTTC
TRBJ2-7,TRBV25-1,-,few,CAISPHGSAYEQYF,TGTGCCATCAGTCCCCACGGGTCCGCCTACGAGCAGTACTTC
TRBJ2-3,TRBV5-1,-,-,CASSSVIRASTDTQYF,TGCGCCAGCAGCTCCGTCATAAGGGCTAGCACAGATACGCAGTATTTT
TRBJ2-7,TRBV28,TRBD2,medium-sized,CASSLSLAGLSYEQYF,TGTGCCAGCAGTTTGTCCCTAGCGGGGCTCTCCTACGAGCAGTACTTC
TRBJ1-5,TRBV18,-,-,CASSPRRLRHNQPQHF,TGTGCCAGCTCACCCCGACGACTAAGGCATAATCAGCCCCAGCATTTT
TRBJ2-5,TRBV18,-,-,CASSPPAGWETQYF,TGTGCCAGCTCACCACCGGCAGGCTGGGAGACCCAGTACTTC
TRBJ2-1,TRBV6-1,-,-,CASSLGGPTYNEQFF,TGTGCCAGCAGTCTCGGAGGGCCTACCTACAATGAGCAGTTCTTC
TRBJ2-1,TRBV20-1,-,many,CSARDPSTGTLAPNEQFF,TGCAGTGCTAGAGACCCCTCCACCGGGACCCTGGCCCCCAATGAGCAGTTCTTC
TRBJ2-5,TRBV30,-,many,CAWSAGEAQYF,TGTGCCTGGAGCGCAGGGGAGGCCCAGTACTTC
TRBJ1-2,TRBV11-1,-,-,CASSLTPRDGYTF,TGTGCCAGCAGCCTAACGCCTAGGGATGGCTACACCTTC
TRBJ1-5,TRBV4-2,-,many,CASSQDPTGNQPQHF,TGTGCCAGCAGCCAAGATCCAACAGGCAATCAGCCCCAGCATTTT
TRBJ1-5,TRBV28,-,few,CASSLQGFGNQPQHF,TGTGCCAGCAGCTTACAGGGCTTCGGCAATCAGCCCCAGCATTTT
TRBJ2-1,TRBV30,TRBD2,many,CALRTSGPYYNEQFF,TGTGCCCTTCGGACTAGCGGACCTTACTACAATGAGCAGTTCTTC
TRBJ1-1,TRBV15,-,many,CATSRDLSKAEAFF,TGTGCCACCAGCAGAGATCTAAGTAAGGCTGAAGCTTTCTTT
TRBJ2-3,TRBV20-1,TRBD2,-,CSEALAGDADKQYF,TGCAGTGAGGCCCTAGCGGGAGATGCAGATAAGCAGTATTTT
TRBJ2-1,TRBV20-1,-,many,CSARISGVVDEQFF,TGCAGTGCTAGAATTAGCGGTGTGGTCGATGAGCAGTTCTTC
TRBJ2-3,TRBV4-2,TRBD2,many,CASSPGLAGVRVTQYF,TGTGCCAGCAGCCCGGGACTAGCGGGAGTAAGGGTTACGCAGTATTTT
TRBJ2-7,TRBV30,-,-,CAWSVSQVRPYF,TGTGCCTGGAGTGTAAGCCAGGTACGACCATACTTC
TRBJ2-7,TRBV6-1,-,few,CVSSDSWALYEQYF,TGTGTCAGCAGTGATTCATGGGCGTTGTACGAGCAGTACTTC
TRBJ1-6,TRBV6-1,-,-,CASSEPPDGNSPLHF,TGTGCCAGCAGTGAACCTCCCGACGGAAATTCACCCCTCCACTTT